This T cell receptor beta chain was sequenced in a study of blood T cells in healthy people across ages. Using a J-beta primer mix together with a sample-barcoded 5' primer, a second PCR was run for about 6 to 11 cycles. TCRdb reanalysed the 5' RACE reads using MiXCR and keeps one entry per CDR3 protein. Among under 950,000 distinct CDR3 sequences listed, about 20% were seen once. As to this clonotype: The antigen is unknown. This sequence may be a read error, since a much larger clone differs from it by one base.

Findings and limits, study-wide: Versus aged donors, long-lived donors had higher diversity and more naive CD4+ cells. Nothing was known about donor CMV status, and this possibly confounded expanded clonotype changes.

The CDR3 sequence is 16 residues long. The germline gives CDR1 PRHDT, CDR2 FYEKMQ (reference sequence). Sequenced sample: blood. The rearrangement joins TRBV13 to TRBJ2-5; possible D gene TRBD1, 5 bases. The receptor's source is a man between 70 and 80 years old in good health. As DNA, the CDR3 is TGTGCCAGCAGCTTAAGAACGCAGGGTGACCAAGAGACCCAGTCCTTC. As protein: CASSLRTQGDQETQSF.